This T cell receptor beta chain was observed in a study of blood T cell repertoires in COVID-19. Across the whole study: Samples representing acute and convalescent COVID-19 were sourced from the United States, Italy and Spain. T cells, B-cell-depleted T cells, or PBMCs provided the cDNA or gDNA that served as material.

Libraries were prepared by immunoSEQ multiplex PCR; TCRdb keeps only in-frame clonotypes and omits some of them. The data show fewer than 45,000 clones, approximately 85% seen once. The CDR3 has 15 residues. Trimming removed 5 bases from V and 4 bases from J; junction bases left unmatched: 7. CDR1 and CDR2 from the germline V gene are MDHEN and SYDVKM. The source is a woman aged 80 or over with acute or convalescent COVID-19. The V and J genes are TRBV28 and TRBJ2-1, with 8 bases lining up with TRBD2. The sequenced sample was peripheral blood. The CDR3 coding sequence is TGTGCCAGCAGTACAACTAGCGGAGTGTACAATGAGCAGTTCTTC. It encodes CASSTTSGVYNEQFF.